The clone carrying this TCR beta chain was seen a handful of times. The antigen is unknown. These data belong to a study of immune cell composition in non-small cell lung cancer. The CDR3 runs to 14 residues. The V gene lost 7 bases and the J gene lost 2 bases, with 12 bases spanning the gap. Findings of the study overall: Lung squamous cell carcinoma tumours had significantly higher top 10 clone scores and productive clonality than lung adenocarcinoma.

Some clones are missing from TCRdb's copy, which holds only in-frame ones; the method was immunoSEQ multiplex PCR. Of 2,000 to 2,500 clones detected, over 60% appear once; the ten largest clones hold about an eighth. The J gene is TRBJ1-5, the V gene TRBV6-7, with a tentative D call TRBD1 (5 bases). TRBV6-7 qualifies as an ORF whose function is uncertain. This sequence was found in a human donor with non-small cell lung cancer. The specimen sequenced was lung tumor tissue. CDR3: CASNLREGNQPQHF. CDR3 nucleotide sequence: TGTGCCAGCAATCTCAGGGAGGGCAATCAGCCCCAGCATTTT.